Listed below are T cell receptor beta chains from one sample, sequenced in a study of read filtering for tumor transcriptome and immune sequencing. Via MiXCR, TCRdb re-called the reads, giving one row per CDR3 protein. The table records about 39,000 distinct CDR3 sequences, about 13% of them present only once. Sequenced sample: a population of CD138-negative cells sorted from bone marrow. The receptors here all came from a donor aged 40 or over with multiple myeloma. Both conserved end residues are part of each CDR3. Each record gives: J gene, clone size, V gene, D gene, CDR3 DNA, CDR3 protein. The D gene is left open where the match is weak. A row's size may be missing; if present it is once, few, many or a size class.

J gene: TRBJ1-1
clone size: many
V gene: TRBV11-2
D gene: NA
CDR3 DNA: TGTGCCAGCGGCAGGGCCGTCGGGAGTACTGAAGCTTTCTTT
CDR3 protein: CASGRAVGSTEAFF

J gene: TRBJ2-1
clone size: many
V gene: TRBV29-1
D gene: NA
CDR3 DNA: TGCAGCGCTTGCCACAATGAGCAGTTCTTC
CDR3 protein: CSACHNEQFF

J gene: TRBJ2-5
clone size: NA
V gene: TRBV28
D gene: TRBD2
CDR3 DNA: TGTGCCAGCGGATATATCAGCGGGAGCCAAGAGACCCAGTACTTC
CDR3 protein: CASGYISGSQETQYF

J gene: TRBJ1-3
clone size: few
V gene: TRBV25-1
D gene: NA
CDR3 DNA: TGTGCCAGCAGTGAATTGGGACGGCTAGGCCACTCTGGAAACACCATATATTTT
CDR3 protein: CASSELGRLGHSGNTIYF

J gene: TRBJ1-1
clone size: many
V gene: TRBV6-5
D gene: NA
CDR3 DNA: TGTGCCAGCAGCCCAACTAGATCCGCTGAAGCTTTCTTT
CDR3 protein: CASSPTRSAEAFF

J gene: TRBJ2-7
clone size: many
V gene: TRBV9
D gene: TRBD1
CDR3 DNA: TGTGCCAGCAGCCGAGGAGGGGACAGGGGTTCCTACGAGCAGTACTTC
CDR3 protein: CASSRGGDRGSYEQYF

J gene: TRBJ2-1
clone size: many
V gene: TRBV3-1
D gene: TRBD2
CDR3 DNA: TGTGCCAGCAGCCAGCTAGCGGGGGACAATGAGCAGTTCTTC
CDR3 protein: CASSQLAGDNEQFF

J gene: TRBJ2-1
clone size: many
V gene: TRBV7-9
D gene: TRBD2
CDR3 DNA: TGTGCCAGCAGCTTCCCGGGACTAGCGCTTTCCTACAATGAGCAGTTCTTC
CDR3 protein: CASSFPGLALSYNEQFF

J gene: TRBJ2-7
clone size: many
V gene: TRBV29-1
D gene: NA
CDR3 DNA: TGCAGCGGGGGTTGGGGCTACGAGCAGTACTTC
CDR3 protein: CSGGWGYEQYF

J gene: TRBJ2-1
clone size: NA
V gene: TRBV14
D gene: TRBD1
CDR3 DNA: TGTGCCAGCAGCCATCGGACAGGGTCGTACAATGAGCAGTTCTTC
CDR3 protein: CASSHRTGSYNEQFF

J gene: TRBJ2-1
clone size: many
V gene: TRBV13
D gene: TRBD1
CDR3 DNA: TGTGCCAGCAGCCTCGGGACAGGGGGTTCCGTTTACAATGAGCAGTTCTTC
CDR3 protein: CASSLGTGGSVYNEQFF

J gene: TRBJ2-5
clone size: many
V gene: TRBV7-3
D gene: NA
CDR3 DNA: TGTGCCAGCAGCTTATCCCCTTGGGAGACCCAGTACTTC
CDR3 protein: CASSLSPWETQYF

J gene: TRBJ2-1
clone size: many
V gene: TRBV29-1
D gene: TRBD2
CDR3 DNA: TGCAGCGTTGGGCAGACTAGCGGGCCGCAGTTCTTC
CDR3 protein: CSVGQTSGPQFF

J gene: TRBJ1-3
clone size: many
V gene: TRBV2
D gene: TRBD1
CDR3 DNA: TGTGCCAGCAGGGAGACAGGGGGCTCTGGAAACACCATATATTTT
CDR3 protein: CASRETGGSGNTIYF

J gene: TRBJ2-5
clone size: many
V gene: TRBV7-9
D gene: NA
CDR3 DNA: TGTGCCAGCAGAACCGTGGAGACCCAGTACTTC
CDR3 protein: CASRTVETQYF

J gene: TRBJ1-5
clone size: many
V gene: TRBV29-1
D gene: NA
CDR3 DNA: TGCAGCGTTGATGACCAGCATTTT
CDR3 protein: CSVDDQHF

J gene: TRBJ2-6
clone size: many
V gene: TRBV28
D gene: NA
CDR3 DNA: TGTGCCAGCAGTTCGCCGACCTCTGGGGCCAACGTCCTGACTTTC
CDR3 protein: CASSSPTSGANVLTF

J gene: TRBJ1-1
clone size: few
V gene: TRBV7-9
D gene: NA
CDR3 DNA: TGTGCCAGCAGCCTGGGACGCGAGGGCACTGAAGCTTTCTTT
CDR3 protein: CASSLGREGTEAFF

J gene: TRBJ2-1
clone size: many
V gene: TRBV5-4
D gene: TRBD2
CDR3 DNA: TGTGCCAGCAGCCCTGGGACTAGCGGAAACAATGAGCAGTTCTTC
CDR3 protein: CASSPGTSGNNEQFF

J gene: TRBJ2-5
clone size: many
V gene: TRBV12-3/TRBV12-4
D gene: TRBD2
CDR3 DNA: TGTGCCAGCAGTTTCTCGGGAACGGGAGGCGAGACCCAGTACTTC
CDR3 protein: CASSFSGTGGETQYF

J gene: TRBJ1-1
clone size: many
V gene: TRBV6-2/TRBV6-3
D gene: NA
CDR3 DNA: TGTGCCAGCAGTTCCGGGTTCTACACTGAAGCTTTCTTT
CDR3 protein: CASSSGFYTEAFF

J gene: TRBJ2-3
clone size: many
V gene: TRBV9
D gene: TRBD2
CDR3 DNA: TGTGCCAGCAGCGAACTAGCGGGGGGTTTTTTAAGCACAGATACGCAGTATTTT
CDR3 protein: CASSELAGGFLSTDTQYF

J gene: TRBJ2-5
clone size: many
V gene: TRBV2
D gene: NA
CDR3 DNA: TGTGCCAGCAGCATAGGCGGTCAAGAGACCCAGTACTTC
CDR3 protein: CASSIGGQETQYF

J gene: TRBJ2-3
clone size: many
V gene: TRBV11-2
D gene: TRBD2
CDR3 DNA: TGTGCCAGCACCTTCACTAGCGGGGTCACAGATACGCAGTATTTT
CDR3 protein: CASTFTSGVTDTQYF

J gene: TRBJ1-5
clone size: many
V gene: TRBV5-1
D gene: TRBD1
CDR3 DNA: TGCGCCAGCAGCCCGGACAGGTCCAATCAGCCCCAGCATTTT
CDR3 protein: CASSPDRSNQPQHF

J gene: TRBJ2-3
clone size: many
V gene: TRBV7-9
D gene: TRBD2
CDR3 DNA: TGTGCCAGCAGCCCCCAGACTAGCGGAGACCCAATGGTAGATACGCAGTATTTT
CDR3 protein: CASSPQTSGDPMVDTQYF

J gene: TRBJ1-5
clone size: many
V gene: TRBV28
D gene: NA
CDR3 DNA: TGTGCCAGCAGTTTAATTTCGGGACACGGTTATAGCAATCAGCCCCAGCATTTT
CDR3 protein: CASSLISGHGYSNQPQHF

J gene: TRBJ1-1
clone size: many
V gene: TRBV4-1
D gene: NA
CDR3 DNA: TGCGCCAGCAGCACTCTCGCCGGGGGGCGAGGATTGAACACTGAAGCTTTCTTT
CDR3 protein: CASSTLAGGRGLNTEAFF

J gene: TRBJ2-5
clone size: many
V gene: TRBV7-7
D gene: TRBD1
CDR3 DNA: TGTGCTAGCAGCTTAGGCCGGGACAGGGAGACCCAGTACTTC
CDR3 protein: CASSLGRDRETQYF

J gene: TRBJ1-3
clone size: few
V gene: TRBV15
D gene: NA
CDR3 DNA: TGTGCCACCAGCAGAGGAATCATGTGGGACGCTGGAAACACCATATATTTT
CDR3 protein: CATSRGIMWDAGNTIYF

J gene: TRBJ2-1
clone size: medium-sized
V gene: TRBV10-2
D gene: TRBD2
CDR3 DNA: TGCGCCAGCAGTGGTGGCCTAGCGGGCAGTTACAATGAGCAGTTCTTC
CDR3 protein: CASSGGLAGSYNEQFF

J gene: TRBJ2-5
clone size: many
V gene: TRBV5-5
D gene: TRBD1
CDR3 DNA: TGTGCCAGCAGCTTCACCGGGACAGGGGAGACCCAGTACTTC
CDR3 protein: CASSFTGTGETQYF

J gene: TRBJ1-1
clone size: many
V gene: TRBV7-9
D gene: NA
CDR3 DNA: TGTGCCAGCAGCTTAGAGAGCAGCGGCACTGAAGCTTTCTTT
CDR3 protein: CASSLESSGTEAFF

J gene: TRBJ1-5
clone size: NA
V gene: TRBV28
D gene: TRBD1
CDR3 DNA: TGTGCCAGCAGTGTACTGGGACAGGGTAATCCGCCCCAGCATTTT
CDR3 protein: CASSVLGQGNPPQHF

J gene: TRBJ2-5
clone size: many
V gene: TRBV20-1
D gene: NA
CDR3 DNA: TGCAGTGCTAGAGATCCGGGGCCGGGACGTAAATCGGAGACCCAGTACTTC
CDR3 protein: CSARDPGPGRKSETQYF

J gene: TRBJ2-1
clone size: NA
V gene: TRBV5-1
D gene: TRBD1
CDR3 DNA: TGCGCCAGCAGCTTCACAGGGGGGAGTTGGGAGCAGTTCTTC
CDR3 protein: CASSFTGGSWEQFF

J gene: TRBJ2-3
clone size: many
V gene: TRBV7-9
D gene: NA
CDR3 DNA: TGTGCCAGCAGCCAAGCCAACACCCGAGATACGCAGTATTTT
CDR3 protein: CASSQANTRDTQYF

J gene: TRBJ1-1
clone size: many
V gene: TRBV5-1
D gene: NA
CDR3 DNA: TGCGCCAGCAGCCAGCACAGGGATGTTGAAGTTTTCTTT
CDR3 protein: CASSQHRDVEVFF

J gene: TRBJ2-2
clone size: many
V gene: TRBV10-2
D gene: TRBD1
CDR3 DNA: TGCGCCAGCAGCCGGGACAGGGCCGGGGAGCTGTTTTTT
CDR3 protein: CASSRDRAGELFF

J gene: TRBJ1-6
clone size: many
V gene: TRBV27
D gene: NA
CDR3 DNA: TGTGCCAGCAGTTCGACGGCTTATAATTCACCCCTCCACTTT
CDR3 protein: CASSSTAYNSPLHF

J gene: TRBJ2-1
clone size: NA
V gene: TRBV2
D gene: TRBD2
CDR3 DNA: TGTGCCAGCAGTGCGGCTAGCGGGAGGGCTAATGAGCAGTTCTTC
CDR3 protein: CASSAASGRANEQFF

J gene: TRBJ2-7
clone size: many
V gene: TRBV7-6
D gene: NA
CDR3 DNA: TGTGCCAGCAGTGTAAGGGGCGAGCAGTACTTC
CDR3 protein: CASSVRGEQYF

J gene: TRBJ1-1
clone size: NA
V gene: TRBV29-1
D gene: NA
CDR3 DNA: TGCAGCGCTACCCGGATTGGGGACACTGAAGCTTTCTTT
CDR3 protein: CSATRIGDTEAFF

J gene: TRBJ1-5
clone size: many
V gene: TRBV10-3
D gene: NA
CDR3 DNA: TGTGCCATCAGTGACCCCTTTAAGGCAGCTAATCAGCCCCAGCATTTT
CDR3 protein: CAISDPFKAANQPQHF

J gene: TRBJ2-7
clone size: many
V gene: TRBV2
D gene: NA
CDR3 DNA: TGTGCCAGCAGGCTAATAGGCCGGGACTCCCGCGAGCAGTACTTC
CDR3 protein: CASRLIGRDSREQYF

J gene: TRBJ2-7
clone size: NA
V gene: TRBV5-1
D gene: TRBD2
CDR3 DNA: TGCGCCAGCAGCGTTAGCGGGACCGTGGACGAGCAGTACTTC
CDR3 protein: CASSVSGTVDEQYF

J gene: TRBJ2-3
clone size: many
V gene: TRBV5-1
D gene: NA
CDR3 DNA: TGCGCCAGCAGCTTGACTAGTAGGGATACGCAGTATTTT
CDR3 protein: CASSLTSRDTQYF

J gene: TRBJ1-1
clone size: many
V gene: TRBV6-6
D gene: TRBD1
CDR3 DNA: TGTGCCAGCAGTTACCTGGGACAGGGGAGAACTGAAGCTTTCTTT
CDR3 protein: CASSYLGQGRTEAFF

J gene: TRBJ2-7
clone size: few
V gene: TRBV29-1
D gene: TRBD1
CDR3 DNA: TGCAGCGGCGGGACAGGACGGTCCTACGAGCAGTACTTC
CDR3 protein: CSGGTGRSYEQYF

J gene: TRBJ2-5
clone size: many
V gene: TRBV4-1
D gene: TRBD1
CDR3 DNA: TGCGCCAGCAGCCAAGACGGGACAGAATCTGAGACCCAGTACTTC
CDR3 protein: CASSQDGTESETQYF

J gene: TRBJ2-5
clone size: few
V gene: TRBV20-1
D gene: TRBD2
CDR3 DNA: TGCAGTGCTGTATGGACTAGCCAAGGGGAGACCCAGTACTTC
CDR3 protein: CSAVWTSQGETQYF

J gene: TRBJ2-7
clone size: NA
V gene: TRBV20-1
D gene: TRBD2
CDR3 DNA: TGTAGTGCTAGAGTCCCAGAGCGGGGTTACGAGCAGAACTTC
CDR3 protein: CSARVPERGYEQNF

J gene: TRBJ2-1
clone size: many
V gene: TRBV5-6
D gene: NA
CDR3 DNA: TGTGCCAGCAGCTTGGAGGGGCTGGGGAATGAGCAGTTCTTC
CDR3 protein: CASSLEGLGNEQFF

J gene: TRBJ1-1
clone size: few
V gene: TRBV7-2
D gene: TRBD1
CDR3 DNA: TGTGCCAGCAGCTTTTGGGACAGCAACACTGAAGCTTTCTTT
CDR3 protein: CASSFWDSNTEAFF

J gene: TRBJ1-1
clone size: many
V gene: TRBV6-5
D gene: NA
CDR3 DNA: TGTGCCAGCAGTCCCGGACACAACACTGAAGCTTTCTTT
CDR3 protein: CASSPGHNTEAFF

J gene: TRBJ1-1
clone size: many
V gene: TRBV29-1
D gene: NA
CDR3 DNA: TGCAGCGTTGTGAGCACCAGGTACACTGAAGCTTTCTTT
CDR3 protein: CSVVSTRYTEAFF

J gene: TRBJ2-1
clone size: many
V gene: TRBV5-6
D gene: NA
CDR3 DNA: TGTGCCAGCAGCTTGGACAGAAGAGCCTACAATGAGCAGTTCTTC
CDR3 protein: CASSLDRRAYNEQFF